These T cell receptor beta chains were read from a single sample in a study of post-analysis software for immune sequencing data. TCRdb re-called the PCR reads through MiXCR, storing one row per CDR3 protein. The sample records 350,000 to 500,000 distinct CDR3 sequences, about 39% being singletons. The specimen sequenced was blood. Receptor source: a girl aged 2 to 10 with multiple sclerosis. The CDR3 runs from the conserved cysteine through the conserved F or W. D genes are given only for firm matches. Clone size is stated in some rows and not others, as once, few, many or a class when expanded.

abundance,v_gene,d_gene,j_gene,CDR3nt,CDR3aa
.,TRBV7-2,TRBD1,TRBJ1-4,TGTGCCAGCAGCTTCCAGACAGGGGGGAGTGAAAAACTGTTTTTT,CASSFQTGGSEKLFF
few,TRBV24-1,.,TRBJ2-7,TGTGCCACCAGTGATGGGGCTTCCGAGCAGTACTTC,CATSDGASEQYF
.,TRBV28,TRBD1,TRBJ1-4,TGTGCCAGCAGCAGGGGACAGATTTTCCCTGAAAAACTGTTTTTT,CASSRGQIFPEKLFF
many,TRBV12-3/TRBV12-4,.,TRBJ2-5,TGTGCCAGCAGTTTAAGGGAGACCCAGTACTTC,CASSLRETQYF
few,TRBV6-5,.,TRBJ1-6,TGTGCCAGCAGTGGGCAGGCGAATTCACCCCTCCACTTT,CASSGQANSPLHF
.,TRBV10-3,.,TRBJ2-1,TGTGCCATCAGTGAGTCGGGACTTTCGAACACTGAAGCTTTCTTC,CAISESGLSNTEAFF
few,TRBV28,.,TRBJ2-7,TGTGCCAGCAGCCCAACTAGTTTAGTCTACGAGCAGTACTTC,CASSPTSLVYEQYF
few,TRBV6-6,.,TRBJ2-7,TGTGCCAGCAGTGTGACCGACTACGAGCAGTACTTC,CASSVTDYEQYF
.,TRBV7-3,.,TRBJ2-7,TGTGCCAGCAGCTTGACGGGGGACATTATCGAGCAGTACTTC,CASSLTGDIIEQYF
.,TRBV5-1,.,TRBJ2-1,TGCGCCAGCAGCGGAGAACGTGAGCAGTTCTTC,CASSGEREQFF
few,TRBV12-3/TRBV12-4,.,TRBJ2-7,TGTGCCAGCAGTCGCCCTCTTGGGGTCTCCTACGAGCAGTACTTC,CASSRPLGVSYEQYF
.,TRBV28,.,TRBJ1-1,TGTGCCAGCAGTTTTATGGGGAACACTGAAGCTTTCTTT,CASSFMGNTEAFF
.,TRBV9,TRBD2,TRBJ2-3,TGTGCCAGCAGCGTAGAGGGGACTAGCGGGGCTTCTAGCACAGATACGCAGTATTTT,CASSVEGTSGASSTDTQYF
few,TRBV29-1,.,TRBJ1-2,TGCAGCGTTCCTCCCTCCCGCCAGGCGGACAACTATGGCTACACCTTC,CSVPPSRQADNYGYTF
few,TRBV12-3/TRBV12-4,.,TRBJ2-7,TGTGCCAGCAGTTGGGATACCTACGAGCAGTACTTC,CASSWDTYEQYF
.,TRBV28,TRBD2,TRBJ2-7,TGTGCCAGCACCCGGACTAGCGGGAGTTGGACCTACGAGCAGTACTTC,CASTRTSGSWTYEQYF
.,TRBV29-1,TRBD2,TRBJ2-5,TGCAGCGTCGGACTAGCGGGTCGCGGGGAGACCCAGTACTTC,CSVGLAGRGETQYF
.,TRBV7-9,.,TRBJ2-1,TGTGCCAGCAGCTTAGGTGGGGTAGCCGCCTACAATGAGCAGTTCTTC,CASSLGGVAAYNEQFF
.,TRBV21-1,.,TRBJ2-1,TGTGCCAGCAGCAAAGCGCGAACCCCCCTAGCGCTAACCTACAATGAGCAGTTCTTC,CASSKARTPLALTYNEQFF
.,TRBV12-5,TRBD1,TRBJ1-4,TGTGCTAGTGGTTCTCAAGCCGGGACAGGGAGCTTTGCAACTAATGAAAAACTGTTTTTT,CASGSQAGTGSFATNEKLFF
.,TRBV12-3/TRBV12-4,TRBD2,TRBJ2-1,TGTGCCAGCAGTCAAAGACTAGCGAGCTCCTACAATGAGCAGTTCTTC,CASSQRLASSYNEQFF
.,TRBV5-1,TRBD2,TRBJ2-2,TGCGCCAGCAGCTTGGACGGGAGGCCGAACACCGGGGAGCTGTTTTTT,CASSLDGRPNTGELFF
.,TRBV7-3,TRBD2,TRBJ2-5,TGTGCCAGCAGCTCCCGACCAACCGATCCTAGCGGGGGAGACCCGGAGACCCAGTACTTC,CASSSRPTDPSGGDPETQYF
.,TRBV10-1,.,TRBJ2-7,TGCGCCAGCAGTGTTAAGGGCGGCGAGCAGTACTTC,CASSVKGGEQYF
few,TRBV4-3,.,TRBJ1-6,TGCGCCAGCAGCCAAGATCCAAACTCACCCCTCCACTTT,CASSQDPNSPLHF
.,TRBV5-6,.,TRBJ1-6,TGTGCCAGCACTCGAGGCAGCTCACCCCTCCACTTT,CASTRGSSPLHF
.,TRBV2,TRBD1,TRBJ1-6,TGTGCCAGCATCCTACAGGGGGATAATTCACCCCTCCACTTT,CASILQGDNSPLHF
once,TRBV7-9,TRBD2,TRBJ2-3,TGTGCCAGCAGCCCGACTAGCGGGATTGCAGATACGCAGTATTTT,CASSPTSGIADTQYF
.,TRBV5-1,.,TRBJ1-2,TGCGCCAGCAGCCCCGGACACAGAGATAACTATGGCTACACCTTC,CASSPGHRDNYGYTF
few,TRBV7-9,TRBD1,TRBJ2-1,TGTGCCAGCAGTCCCCAACCGGGACAGGGTTCCAATGAGCAGTTCTTC,CASSPQPGQGSNEQFF
.,TRBV21-1,.,TRBJ2-7,TGTGCCACCCCGGGACAGGGGCGAATGGGCGATTACGAGCAGTACTTC,CATPGQGRMGDYEQYF
.,TRBV18,.,TRBJ2-2,TGTGCCAGCTCACCACTTTCGGGGACCGGGGAGCTGTTTTTT,CASSPLSGTGELFF
.,TRBV10-3,.,TRBJ2-7,TGTGCCATCAGTGAGCGTGAGGGGAGGAAATCGTACGAGCAGTACTTC,CAISEREGRKSYEQYF
.,TRBV7-8,TRBD2,TRBJ2-1,TGTGCCAGCAGCCAAGGTTCGGGGACTAGCCAGTTCTTC,CASSQGSGTSQFF
.,TRBV12-3/TRBV12-4,.,TRBJ1-1,TGTGCCAGCAGTTCACAGGGTGCCACTGAAGCTTTCTTT,CASSSQGATEAFF
.,TRBV28,.,TRBJ1-1,TGTGCCAGCAGAATCACAGGGATTGGAGCTTTCTTT,CASRITGIGAFF
.,TRBV10-3,.,TRBJ2-1,TGTGCCATCTCTAAGGAAGCGAACTACAATGAGCAGTTCTTC,CAISKEANYNEQFF
many,TRBV7-9,.,TRBJ2-1,TGTGCCAGCAGCCCCATCCGGACCGACAATGAGCAGTTCTTC,CASSPIRTDNEQFF
.,TRBV4-1,.,TRBJ2-3,TGCGCCAGCAGCCACCCTGGGCGGGGACGCACAGATACGCAGTATTTT,CASSHPGRGRTDTQYF
.,TRBV6-6,.,TRBJ2-2,TGTGCCAGCTGGGCGGTGCTGAACGTCGGGGAGCTGTTTTTT,CASWAVLNVGELFF
.,TRBV5-1,TRBD2,TRBJ2-3,TGCGCCAGCAGCTCCCTGACTAGCGGAAGACCAGATACGCAGTATTTT,CASSSLTSGRPDTQYF
.,TRBV7-3,.,TRBJ1-6,TGTGCCAGCAGCTTTACGGACAATTCACCCCTCCACTTT,CASSFTDNSPLHF
.,TRBV6-5,.,TRBJ2-1,TGTGCCAGCGGCTTGGGTCCGGGGCAGTTCTTC,CASGLGPGQFF
many,TRBV6-5,.,TRBJ1-5,TGTGCCAGCAGTTACTCAGGGGGCAATCAGCCCCAGCATTTT,CASSYSGGNQPQHF
once,TRBV7-6,.,TRBJ2-3,TGTGCCAGCAGCTTATCCGGACTACCTGGCACAGATACGCAGTATTTT,CASSLSGLPGTDTQYF
.,TRBV5-8,TRBD1,TRBJ2-4,TGTGCCAGCAGCTTTTCCGACAGGGTTACCATTCAGTACTTC,CASSFSDRVTIQYF
many,TRBV5-1,.,TRBJ2-7,TGCGCCAGCAGCGGCGGACAAGGCTCCTACGAGCAGTACTTC,CASSGGQGSYEQYF
few,TRBV15,TRBD1,TRBJ2-7,TGTGCCACCAGCCCAGACAGGGACAGCTCCTACGAGCAGTACTTC,CATSPDRDSSYEQYF
.,TRBV29-1,TRBD2,TRBJ2-5,TGCAGCGTCGGGGAGGGAAAAGAGACCCAGTACTTC,CSVGEGKETQYF
few,TRBV7-2,TRBD2,TRBJ2-4,TGTGCCAGCAGCTCCGGGACTAGGCCTACGAGTCAGTACTTC,CASSSGTRPTSQYF
once,TRBV25-1,.,TRBJ2-3,TGTGCCAGCAGTGATATCGATCCGACAGATACGCAGTATTTT,CASSDIDPTDTQYF
.,TRBV6-2/TRBV6-3,.,TRBJ2-5,TGTGCCACTGGCCCGAGACAGCTAGAGACCCAGTACTTC,CATGPRQLETQYF
many,TRBV20-1,TRBD2,TRBJ2-1,TGCAGTGCTAGTCTAGCGGGACGCTACAATGAGCAGTTCTTC,CSASLAGRYNEQFF
.,TRBV27,TRBD1,TRBJ2-1,TGTGCCAGCAGTTTCCGACAGGGGGCGAGGAATGAGCAGTTCTTC,CASSFRQGARNEQFF
.,TRBV5-8,.,TRBJ2-7,TGTGCCAGCAGCTTGGTGGGGGGACACCGTCTCTCCTACGAGCAGTACTTC,CASSLVGGHRLSYEQYF
.,TRBV10-3,TRBD1,TRBJ2-7,TGTGCCATCAGTGAGTCTGGACAGGGGGCCTCCGAGCAGTACTTC,CAISESGQGASEQYF
.,TRBV7-3,.,TRBJ2-1,TGTGCCAGCAGCCCCCGCAGCCGGGTCACCTACAATGAGCAGTTCTTC,CASSPRSRVTYNEQFF
.,TRBV27,TRBD1,TRBJ1-1,TGTGCCAGCAGGTGGAGGGGCAGGGGGAAGAACACTGAAGCTTTCTTT,CASRWRGRGKNTEAFF
.,TRBV7-2,TRBD2,TRBJ2-4,TGTGCCAGCAGCTTTACCGGGACTAGAGTCAAAAACATTCAGTACTTC,CASSFTGTRVKNIQYF
.,TRBV7-9,TRBD1,TRBJ1-1,TGTGCCAGCAGCTCTACAGGGGGCCTCAATGCTTTCTTT,CASSSTGGLNAFF